These 32 T cell receptor beta chains came from one sample sequenced in a study of cytomegalovirus exposure and HLA in healthy donors. The repertoire was sequenced with immunoSEQ multiplex PCR; TCRdb's copy has only in-frame clones and lacks some. The data contain 260,000 or so clones, just under 90% of them seen just once; the ten biggest clones take up 2.6%. Sequences were obtained from PBMCs. These receptors all stem from a man younger than 35 in good health and CMV-seronegative.

The chain recombines TRBV2 with TRBJ1-5; D may be TRBD1 (6 bases). Trimming took 3 bases from V and 4 from J, leaving 19 bases between them. The CDR3 extends over 17 amino acids. Germline CDR1 reads SNHLY; CDR2 reads FYNNEI. The DNA of the CDR3 is TGTGCCAGCAGTGATACCCCGGGACACAGGGTGAATCAGCCCCAGCATTTT. This sequence encodes CASSDTPGHRVNQPQHF.

A remark on this clone: The DNA is left out, because the CDR3 cannot be placed on it with certainty; the CDR3 is given as TCRdb lists it. The chain couples TRBV9 to TRBJ2-1; the table's TRBD2 call for D was not verified on the DNA. The germline V gene has CDR1 SGDLS and CDR2 YYNGEE. The CDR3 has 12 residues if both end residues are counted. The CDR3 sequence: CASSVGGGTLFF.

The chain is built from TRBV29-1 and TRBJ2-1; 7 bases map to TRBD1. The length of the CDR3 is 15 residues. The V gene end was trimmed by 4 bases and the J gene end by 4 bases; junction bases not matched to a gene: 10. Looked up from germline, CDR1 is SQVTM and CDR2 is ANQGSEA. The CDR3 region has the DNA TGCAGCGTTGCGGGGACAGCCACACAATACAATGAGCAGTTCTTC. This sequence encodes CSVAGTATQYNEQFF.

The genes are TRBV5-1 and TRBJ2-3, with unresolved D. V was pared by 3 bases and J by 8 bases, with 13 bases between. The CDR3 sequence is 13 residues long. Germline V CDR1 and CDR2: SGHRS, YFSETQ. The CDR3 region is CASSSPPHSTQYF. The CDR3 DNA reads as TGCGCCAGCAGCTCCCCACCGCACTCTACGCAGTATTTT.

The CDR3 region has the DNA TGTGCCAGCAGCGTAGCGGATTTGGGACAGCACACCGGGGAGCTGTTTTTT. Translating it yields CASSVADLGQHTGELFF. The J gene is TRBJ2-2, the V gene TRBV9; 7 bases are shared with TRBD1. The junction had 8 bases not matched to a gene; V was cut back by 0 bases and J by 3 bases. Germline V gene sequence: CDR1 SGDLS, CDR2 YYNGEE. The CDR3 runs to 17 residues.

The chain has TRBV9 and TRBJ1-6; no reliable D call. The CDR3 spans 14 residues. CDR1 SGDLS and CDR2 YYNGEE come from the germline V gene. Trimming shortened V by 3 bases and J by 5 bases, and 9 bases separated the two germline ends. CDR3 sequence (DNA): TGTGCCAGCAGCGCCGAGGGAGATAATTCACCCCTCCACTTT. Protein: CASSAEGDNSPLHF.

The genes are TRBV25-1 and TRBJ2-1, with D unclear. Germline CDR1 MGHDK, CDR2 SYGVNS. This CDR3 has 12 amino acids. V gave up 3 bases and J gave up 15 bases, with 15 bases separating them. The CDR3 DNA is TGTGCCAGCAGTGATACGAGGTTTGTGCGGTTCTTC. It specifies CASSDTRFVRFF.

The J gene is TRBJ2-5, the V gene TRBV5-8; the D gene is possibly TRBD2 (5 bases). Germline CDR1 is SGHTS and CDR2 is YDEGEE. Trimming removed 3 bases from V and 7 bases from J, with 13 bases in between. The CDR3 runs 13 residues. Written as DNA, the CDR3 is TGTGCCAGCAGCTCTCCGGGAACGGCGACCCAGTACTTC. Its protein is CASSSPGTATQYF.

The chain employs TRBV5-1 and TRBJ1-1; possibly TRBD1 for D (6 bases). Trimming pared 5 bases from V and 6 bases from J, leaving 11 bases between. This CDR3 region has 12 residues. CDR1 is SGHRS, CDR2 YFSETQ, per germline. The CDR3 region has the DNA TGCGCCAGCAGTCAAAGGGGGTCTGAAGCTTTCTTT. Translated, it gives CASSQRGSEAFF. Complete variable domain (other parts from reference TRBV5-1 and TRBJ1-1): KAGVTQTPRYLIKTRGQQVTLSCSPISGHRSVSWYQQTPGQGLQFLFEYFSETQRNKGNFPGRFSGRQFSNSRSEMNVSTLELGDSALYLCASSQRGSEAFFGQGTRLTVV.

The chain recombines TRBV6-5 with TRBJ2-3; tentative D call: TRBD2 (7 bases). CDR3 length equals 14 residues. The germline V gene has CDR1 MNHEY and CDR2 SVGAGI. The V and J ends lost 6 bases and 0 bases respectively, with 10 bases between them. CDR3 loop: CASSAGASTDTQYF. CDR3 nucleotides: TGTGCCAGCAGCGCGGGGGCCAGCACAGATACGCAGTATTTT.

The chain recombines TRBV11-2 with TRBJ1-2; TRBD1 might be the D (6 bases). This CDR3 is 15 amino acids long. Trimming pared 3 bases from V and 2 bases from J, leaving 13 bases between. The germline CDR1 and CDR2 sequences are SGHAT and FQNNGV. CDR3 nucleotides: TGTGCCAGCAGCTTTGTGGGGGCTAGGAACTATGGCTACACCTTC. The encoded protein is CASSFVGARNYGYTF.

This chain links TRBV7-9 with TRBJ1-1; tentative D call: TRBD1 (6 bases). The CDR3 consists of 15 residues. Germline CDR1 SEHNR, CDR2 FQNEAQ (reference sequence). The V end was cut by 3 bases, the J end by 0 bases, with 11 bases between. The CDR3 is CASSFEGVLNTEAFF. The CDR3 DNA reads as TGTGCCAGCAGCTTTGAGGGGGTCTTGAACACTGAAGCTTTCTTT.

This clone was seen just once. This chain joins TRBV6-1 and TRBJ1-2; no reliable D call. Germline V lookup: CDR1 MNHNS, CDR2 SASEGT. The V end lost 8 bases, the J end lost 10 bases, and 14 bases lay between the germline ends. The CDR3 runs to 11 residues. CDR3 DNA sequence: TGTGCCAGCCATGACCATCGGGACTACACCTTC. This sequence encodes CASHDHRDYTF.

The chain couples TRBV29-1 to TRBJ1-1; 8 bases agree with TRBD1. The CDR3 loop spans 13 amino acids. Germline CDR1 SQVTM, CDR2 ANQGSEA. The V segment lost 7 bases and the J segment 2 bases; nucleotides outside the gene matches: 6. CDR3 nucleotide sequence: TGCAGCGCGTCGACAGGGGTCAACACTGAAGCTTTCTTT. It translates to CSASTGVNTEAFF.

This clone was observed once. This rearrangement joins TRBV12-5 to TRBJ1-3, with D maybe TRBD1 (6 bases). V lost 8 bases to trimming and J lost 0 bases, with 26 bases between them. This CDR3 comprises 19 residues. Germline-derived CDR1 and CDR2 are LGHNT and FRNRAP. CDR3 sequence reads: CASWATTDDRPHSGNTIYF. The CDR3 bases are TGTGCTAGTTGGGCCACCACGGATGACAGGCCTCACTCTGGAAACACCATATATTTT.

In the case of this clone: Distinct nucleotide sequences in the sample also encode this CDR3. The chain has TRBV4-3 and TRBJ2-7; 8 nucleotides agree with TRBD2. There are 15 residues in the CDR3. The trim removed 0 bases at V and 3 bases at J, leaving 4 bases unmatched. Germline CDR1 LGHNA, CDR2 YSLEER. The CDR3 coding sequence is TGCGCCAGCAGCCAAGACCGGGGGGGCAGCTACGAGCAGTACTTC. Its protein is CASSQDRGGSYEQYF.

The CDR3 DNA reads TGCGCCAGCAGCTTGGCCCAACAGGGCCAGCCTGGCTACACCTTC. Amino acids: CASSLAQQGQPGYTF. The chain couples TRBV5-1 to TRBJ1-2; D may be TRBD1 (6 bases). Germline values: CDR1 SGHRS, CDR2 YFSETQ. The V gene lost 0 bases and the J gene lost 7 bases, with 16 bases spanning the gap. The CDR3 consists of 15 residues.

The chain recombines TRBV9 with TRBJ2-1; possibly TRBD1 for D (6 bases). The CDR3 runs 16 residues. V lost 0 bases, J lost 1 base, and 11 bases lay in between. The V gene's germline CDR1 is SGDLS and CDR2 YYNGEE. CDR3 region: CASSVAGTRSYNEQFF. The CDR3 DNA follows: TGTGCCAGCAGCGTAGCGGGGACACGGTCCTACAATGAGCAGTTCTTC.

The V call is TRBV7-9, the J call TRBJ1-2; TRBD1 matches 7 bases. The CDR3 is 18 amino acids. Unmatched junction bases numbered 20, after V lost 5 bases and J lost 5 bases. The V gene's germline CDR1 is SEHNR and CDR2 FQNEAQ (reference sequence). As DNA, the CDR3 is TGTGCCAGCAGCCCTGACAGGGTTGAGGGTTCGCGCACTTATGGCTACACCTTC. It specifies CASSPDRVEGSRTYGYTF.

The V and J genes are TRBV28 and TRBJ2-7; D may be TRBD1 (5 bases). The germline V gene has CDR1 MDHEN and CDR2 SYDVKM. V lost 3 bases, J lost 3 bases, and 15 bases lay in between. The CDR3 runs 15 residues. The CDR3 DNA reads as TGTGCCAGCAGTTTCACCTTGGGGCAGTACTACGAGCAGTACTTC. As protein: CASSFTLGQYYEQYF.

The J gene is TRBJ2-7, the V gene TRBV7-9; TRBD2 matches at 7 bases. Germline CDR1 SEHNR, CDR2 FQNEAQ (reference sequence). The trim removed 5 bases at V and 5 bases at J, leaving 12 bases unmatched. This CDR3 is 15 amino acids long. CDR3 DNA: TGTGCCAGCAGCCGCGGGGGTCTAGCTAGACACGAGCAGTACTTC. Translated, it gives CASSRGGLARHEQYF.

The gene calls are TRBV11-2 and TRBJ2-7; D is uncertain. Germline V gives CDR1 SGHAT, CDR2 FQNNGV. The CDR3 has 14 amino acids. With 2 bases removed from V and 3 bases from J, the gap between germline ends came to 11 bases. CDR3 sequence reads: CASSLYSTFYEQYF. In nucleotides, the CDR3 is TGTGCCAGCAGCTTATACAGTACCTTCTACGAGCAGTACTTC.

The CDR3 bases are TGTGCCAGCTCACTACTACTAGCGGGAGGGAATGAGCAGTTCTTC. It encodes CASSLLLAGGNEQFF. The V and J genes are TRBV18 and TRBJ2-1; TRBD2 matches at 13 bases. The germline CDR1 and CDR2 sequences are KGHSH and LQKENI. With V trimmed by 4 bases and J by 7 bases, 4 bases remained unmatched. The CDR3 has 15 amino acids. Variable domain in full (rest from reference TRBV18 and TRBJ2-1): NAGVMQNPRHLVRRRGQEARLRCSPMKGHSHVYWYRQLPEEGLKFMVYLQKENIIDESGMPKERFSAEFPKEGPSILRIQQVVRGDSAAYFCASSLLLAGGNEQFFGPGTRLTVL.

The J gene is TRBJ2-1, the V gene TRBV18; perhaps TRBD2 as D (6 bases). Germline CDR1 reads KGHSH; CDR2 reads LQKENI. V was pared by 6 bases and J by 5 bases, with 14 bases between. This CDR3 has 14 residues. DNA of the CDR3: TGTGCCAGCTCCCCCCGTAGACTAGACAATGAGCAGTTCTTC. Protein product: CASSPRRLDNEQFF.

The rearrangement uses TRBV2 and TRBJ1-1; D is undetermined. The germline CDR1 and CDR2 sequences are SNHLY and FYNNEI. V lost 6 bases to trimming and J lost 0 bases, with 8 bases between them. The CDR3 has 13 amino acids. Written as DNA, the CDR3 is TGTGCCAGCAGACAGTCCATGAACACTGAAGCTTTCTTT. The encoded protein is CASRQSMNTEAFF. Full variable domain (missing parts from reference TRBV2 and TRBJ1-1): EPEVTQTPSHQVTQMGQEVILRCVPISNHLYFYWYRQILGQKVEFLVSFYNNEISEKSEIFDDQFSVERPDGSNFTLKIRSTKLEDSAMYFCASRQSMNTEAFFGQGTRLTVV.

The rearrangement joins TRBV5-6 to TRBJ1-1; perhaps TRBD1 as D (6 bases). This CDR3 is 12 amino acids long. Germline assignment: CDR1 SGHDT and CDR2 YYEEEE. Trimming cost V 4 bases and J 5 bases, with 9 bases left between them. In DNA form, the CDR3 reads TGTGCCAGCAGCATAGGGGGAACTGAAGCTTTCTTT. Its translation is CASSIGGTEAFF.

V is TRBV5-1 and J is TRBJ2-1; 11 nucleotides match TRBD2. This CDR3 contains 16 residues. V gave up 0 bases and J gave up 6 bases; unmatched junction bases: 5. Germline V CDR1 and CDR2: SGHRS, YFSETQ. The CDR3 DNA reads TGCGCCAGCAGCTTGGCCGGGACTAGCGGATCCAATGAGCAGTTCTTC. Translating gives CASSLAGTSGSNEQFF.

This clone was counted only a few times. This chain connects TRBV5-4 to TRBJ1-6, with 8 nucleotides matching TRBD1. Germline V gives CDR1 SGHNT, CDR2 YYREEE (reference sequence). Trimming removed 5 bases from V and 10 bases from J; junction bases left unmatched: 8. There are 14 residues in the CDR3. The CDR3 DNA follows: TGTGCCAGCAGATCTGGACAGGGAGGATCACCCCTCCACTTT. Translating gives CASRSGQGGSPLHF.

The chain combines TRBV4-3 with TRBJ1-5; D remains ambiguous. In germline, CDR1 is LGHNA, CDR2 YSLEER. Trimming removed 4 bases from V and 4 bases from J, with 11 bases in between. There are 14 residues in the CDR3. DNA for the CDR3: TGCGCCAGCAGCCTCACACCCGTGAATCAGCCCCAGCATTTT. Protein sequence: CASSLTPVNQPQHF.

The gene calls are TRBV18 and TRBJ2-3, with 12 positions matching TRBD2. This CDR3 spans 18 amino acids. Germline values: CDR1 KGHSH, CDR2 LQKENI. Germline trimming cut 3 bases from V and 1 base from J; bases unmatched to any gene: 8. This CDR3 reads CASSPLSLAGGRTDTQYF. The CDR3 DNA is TGTGCCAGCTCACCGCTAAGCCTAGCGGGAGGGCGCACAGATACGCAGTATTTT.

The DNA for the CDR3 is TGTGCCAGCAGCTACATGAACACTGAAGCTTTCTTT. Its translation: CASSYMNTEAFF. The chain combines TRBV7-2 with TRBJ1-1; D remains unclear. The CDR3 has 12 amino acids. V lost 4 bases to trimming and J lost 0 bases, with 3 bases between them. Per germline, CDR1 SGHTA and CDR2 FQGNSA.

This clone has a count of ten or more. The chain joins TRBV28 to TRBJ2-2; possible D gene TRBD1, 6 bases. This CDR3 contains 16 residues. Germline CDR1 is MDHEN and CDR2 is SYDVKM. Trimming took off 8 bases at V and 2 bases at J, with 18 bases between the two ends. CDR3 coding DNA: TGTGCCAGCGGTCAAACCGGGACAATTAACACCGGGGAGCTGTTTTTT. It encodes CASGQTGTINTGELFF.